This T cell receptor beta chain was sequenced during a study of blood T cell repertoires in COVID-19. Overall study context: Both acute and convalescent COVID-19 samples were obtained from the United States, Italy and Spain. PBMCs, B-cell-depleted T cells, or T cells provided the cDNA or gDNA that made up the material.

Per the original data handling: By means of reference gene primer amplification, nucleated cell counts were estimated. Repertoires were generated with immunoSEQ multiplex PCR, while TCRdb's copy carries only in-frame clones and drops some. Clonal size and the V and J genes are those of that table, whereas D and trimming came from the DNA. The sample comprises about 160,000 clones, around 85% of which are singletons, and under 5% rests with the top ten. In this sample, this clone turned up once. The sequence was obtained from a woman in her seventies with acute or convalescent COVID-19. The sample consisted of peripheral blood.

CDR3 nucleotides: TGTGCCAGCAGCCAAGGATTGTGGAGCGGGACCTCCTACGAGCAGTACTTC. Protein sequence: CASSQGLWSGTSYEQYF. The V gene is TRBV3-1 (or the pseudogene TRBV3-2), the J gene TRBJ2-7; TRBD2 matches 7 bases. Per germline, CDR1 LGHDT and CDR2 YNNKEL (reference sequence). The CDR3 is made up of 17 amino acids. The J segment lost 0 bases and the V segment lost 1 base, leaving 9 bases of the junction unmatched.